This T cell receptor beta chain was found in a study of early T cells in non-severe SARS-CoV-2 infection. The wider study: Chains from this unsorted whole-blood bulk RNA could not be paired. Findings and caveats of the study: Private and CD4 specificities were missed by VDJdb matching, which favored anti-spike CD8 responses.

Comment on this clonotype: Its antigen is as yet unknown.

The CDR3 is 15 residues long. V dropped 6 bases and J dropped 4; count of bases not matched to a gene: 10. Germline values: CDR1 MDHEN, CDR2 SYDVKM. MiXCR, applied by TCRdb to the 5' RACE reads, yields one record per CDR3 protein. Of 55,000 to 80,000 distinct CDR3 sequences in the sample, roughly an eighth were seen once. Material: whole blood, obtained at baseline. This chain uses TRBV28 with TRBJ2-5; 8 bases line up with TRBD1. The sequence was collected from an adult who was a healthcare worker with PCR-confirmed SARS-CoV-2 infection or an uninfected control (not recorded which). The CDR3 DNA reads TGTGCCAGCAGGCAGCCCGGGACAGGTCGAGAGACCCAGTACTTC. This gives the protein CASRQPGTGRETQYF.